These T cell receptor beta chains were read from a single sample in a study of identical twins. Each CDR3 protein is one row after TCRdb ran MiXCR on the 5' RACE reads. The sample consists of some 460,000 distinct CDR3 sequences, 14% of them appearing once. These data are also associated with another study on yellow fever vaccine responses in identical twins.

The specimen was CD4+ T cells sorted from blood. The origin of the receptors is a woman aged 18-29 years in good health. CDR3s include the opening cysteine and the closing phenylalanine or tryptophan. Fields, in order: D gene, J gene, V gene, clone size, CDR3 DNA, CDR3 protein. The D gene is left open where the match is weak. Clone size is given for some rows only: seen once, a few or many times, or a class if the clone is expanded.

D: TRBD1; J: TRBJ1-2; V: TRBV29-1; size: few; DNA: TGCAGCGTTGAAGATATGGGACAGGGGGGATTGGGTGGCTACACCTTC; CDR3: CSVEDMGQGGLGGYTF
D: TRBD2; J: TRBJ2-7; V: TRBV7-2; size: -; DNA: TGTGCCAGCAGCCCGAAGATAGGTAGCGGGGGAGACTACGAGCAGTACTTC; CDR3: CASSPKIGSGGDYEQYF
D: TRBD2; J: TRBJ2-7; V: TRBV4-3; size: many; DNA: TGCGCCAGCAGCCTAACCGGGACTAGTGAGCAGTACTTC; CDR3: CASSLTGTSEQYF
D: -; J: TRBJ2-2; V: TRBV4-3; size: -; DNA: TGCGCCAGCAGCCAAGAGAAGGGCCAGTTTGGGATCGGGGAGCTGTTTTTT; CDR3: CASSQEKGQFGIGELFF
D: -; J: TRBJ1-4; V: TRBV7-2; size: few; DNA: TGTGCCAGCAGCTTAGAATTCCCCGAAAAACTGTTTTTT; CDR3: CASSLEFPEKLFF
D: TRBD1; J: TRBJ1-1; V: TRBV4-3; size: -; DNA: TGCGCCAGCAGCCAAACTACAGGGGGCACTGAAGCTTTCTTT; CDR3: CASSQTTGGTEAFF
D: TRBD1; J: TRBJ2-7; V: TRBV24-1; size: few; DNA: TGTGCCACCAGTGATCCCCGTCCCGGGACAGGGTCTGAGCAGTACTTC; CDR3: CATSDPRPGTGSEQYF
D: -; J: TRBJ1-4; V: TRBV29-1; size: few; DNA: TGCAGCGTTGAACAAGCCAGCGGTGAAAAACTGTTTTTT; CDR3: CSVEQASGEKLFF
D: -; J: TRBJ1-5; V: TRBV5-1; size: -; DNA: TGCGCCAGCAGCATACACCCGGACAGTAGCAATCAGCCCCAGCATTTT; CDR3: CASSIHPDSSNQPQHF
D: -; J: TRBJ2-7; V: TRBV20-1; size: many; DNA: TGCAGTGCTAGGGGCATTAAGGACGAGCAGTACTTC; CDR3: CSARGIKDEQYF
D: -; J: TRBJ2-7; V: TRBV3-1; size: few; DNA: TGTGCCAGCAGCCCGAAGGGGACCTCAACCTACGAGCAGTACTTC; CDR3: CASSPKGTSTYEQYF
D: TRBD2; J: TRBJ2-2; V: TRBV12-3/TRBV12-4; size: -; DNA: TGTGCCAGCAGTCACGCTAGCGGGAGTAACACCGGGGAGCTGTTTTTT; CDR3: CASSHASGSNTGELFF
D: TRBD1; J: TRBJ2-3; V: TRBV6-1; size: few; DNA: TGTGCCAGCAGCGCCACCAGGGGGCCACGGCGTGATACGCAGTATTTT; CDR3: CASSATRGPRRDTQYF
D: TRBD1; J: TRBJ1-2; V: TRBV5-1; size: -; DNA: TGCGCCAGCAGCTTCTGGGACAGGGGGCTTGATGGCTACACCTTC; CDR3: CASSFWDRGLDGYTF
D: TRBD1; J: TRBJ2-7; V: TRBV4-3; size: -; DNA: TGCGCCAGCAGCCATCAAGCCGGGCCGGGACAGACCTACGAGCAGTACTTC; CDR3: CASSHQAGPGQTYEQYF
D: -; J: TRBJ2-5; V: TRBV3-1; size: few; DNA: TGTGCCAGCAGCCAAGATCTCGCAGGGAGAGAGACCCAGTACTTC; CDR3: CASSQDLAGRETQYF
D: TRBD1; J: TRBJ2-1; V: TRBV7-9; size: few; DNA: TGTGCCAGCAGCTTTGTGACAGGGGTCAAAAATGAGCAGTTCTTC; CDR3: CASSFVTGVKNEQFF
D: TRBD1; J: TRBJ1-5; V: TRBV7-9; size: few; DNA: TGTGCCAGCAGCTCGGACAGGGTGAACAATCAGCCCCAGCATTTT; CDR3: CASSSDRVNNQPQHF
D: TRBD1; J: TRBJ2-7; V: TRBV18; size: few; DNA: TGTGCCAGCTCACAACGACAGGGGGCGCGCAGTGTCGAGCAGTACTTC; CDR3: CASSQRQGARSVEQYF
D: -; J: TRBJ2-1; V: TRBV15; size: -; DNA: TGTGCCACCAGCAGAGGGGTTCTCGGACAACAAAGTGTGAATGAGCAGTTCTTC; CDR3: CATSRGVLGQQSVNEQFF
D: -; J: TRBJ2-7; V: TRBV12-3/TRBV12-4; size: -; DNA: TGTGCCAGCAGTTTGGGCGGCAGACAGTACTTC; CDR3: CASSLGGRQYF
D: -; J: TRBJ2-5; V: TRBV9; size: few; DNA: TGTGCCAGCAGCGTAGCGGGGTATGAGACCCAGTACTTC; CDR3: CASSVAGYETQYF
D: TRBD2; J: TRBJ2-7; V: TRBV5-1; size: few; DNA: TGCGCCAGCAGCGCAGCGGGACCCCAGGGCGAGCAGTACTTC; CDR3: CASSAAGPQGEQYF
D: TRBD2; J: TRBJ2-1; V: TRBV20-1; size: few; DNA: TGCAGTGCTCTCAAGGCTAGCGGGAACAATGAGCAGTTCTTC; CDR3: CSALKASGNNEQFF
D: -; J: TRBJ2-6; V: TRBV12-3/TRBV12-4; size: -; DNA: TGTGCCCGCAGTCTACCCCCTAGACTGAGCTCTGGGGCCAACGTCCTGACTTTC; CDR3: CARSLPPRLSSGANVLTF
D: -; J: TRBJ2-3; V: TRBV5-6; size: few; DNA: TGTGCCAGCATTGAGGGACCAACACTCACAGATACGCAGTATTTT; CDR3: CASIEGPTLTDTQYF
D: -; J: TRBJ1-4; V: TRBV7-9; size: many; DNA: TGTGCCAGCAGCCCAGGGGCTGGGGAAAAACTGTTTTTT; CDR3: CASSPGAGEKLFF
D: TRBD1; J: TRBJ2-3; V: TRBV6-2/TRBV6-3; size: -; DNA: TGTGCCAGCAAGCAGACAGGGAGAGATACGCAGTATTTT; CDR3: CASKQTGRDTQYF
D: TRBD2; J: TRBJ2-3; V: TRBV10-3; size: many; DNA: TGTGCCATCGATGCGGGAGGCACAGATACGCAGTATTTT; CDR3: CAIDAGGTDTQYF
D: TRBD1; J: TRBJ2-5; V: TRBV29-1; size: few; DNA: TGCAGCGGCTGGACAGGGAGGGAGACCCAGTACTTC; CDR3: CSGWTGRETQYF
D: TRBD2; J: TRBJ2-1; V: TRBV20-1; size: -; DNA: TGCAGTGCTCAGAAAGCGGGAGGAGGTTTCTACAATGAGCAGTTCTTC; CDR3: CSAQKAGGGFYNEQFF
D: TRBD1; J: TRBJ2-2; V: TRBV10-3; size: -; DNA: TGTGCCATCAGTGTCGGACAGGGGGCGGCCGGGGAGCTGTTTTTT; CDR3: CAISVGQGAAGELFF
D: TRBD2; J: TRBJ2-3; V: TRBV3-1; size: few; DNA: TGTGCCAGCAGCCAACCTAGCGGGGGCCTCCCGACGCAGTATTTT; CDR3: CASSQPSGGLPTQYF
D: -; J: TRBJ2-2; V: TRBV30; size: -; DNA: TGTGCCTGGGCGGGGCATCAGGCCGGGGAGCTGTTTTTT; CDR3: CAWAGHQAGELFF
D: -; J: TRBJ2-4; V: TRBV6-1; size: few; DNA: TGTGCCAGCAGCCGCGCGACTGGGGCCGAGCGGATTCAGTACTTC; CDR3: CASSRATGAERIQYF
D: -; J: TRBJ1-1; V: TRBV6-6; size: -; DNA: TGTGCCAGCATACAGAACACTGAAGCTTTCTTT; CDR3: CASIQNTEAFF
D: -; J: TRBJ2-7; V: TRBV20-1; size: -; DNA: TGCAGTGCTAGAGATCATGGGGGCGGCGAGCAGTACTTC; CDR3: CSARDHGGGEQYF
D: -; J: TRBJ2-3; V: TRBV6-2/TRBV6-3; size: many; DNA: TGTGCCAGCAGTTACGCAGATACGCAGTATTTT; CDR3: CASSYADTQYF
D: -; J: TRBJ2-7; V: TRBV27; size: -; DNA: TGTGCCAGCAGTTCCATGGTGACCTACGAGCAGTACTTC; CDR3: CASSSMVTYEQYF
D: TRBD1; J: TRBJ2-1; V: TRBV12-3/TRBV12-4; size: few; DNA: TGTGCCAGCAGTTTACGGGACAGGGGTGTCGATGAGCAGTTCTTC; CDR3: CASSLRDRGVDEQFF
D: -; J: TRBJ2-4; V: TRBV11-1; size: few; DNA: TGTGCCAGCAGCTTACGGCAGGGTGTGAACATTCAGTACTTC; CDR3: CASSLRQGVNIQYF
D: -; J: TRBJ2-1; V: TRBV18; size: -; DNA: TGTGCCAGCTCACATACGGACGGGGGTGAGCAGTTCTTC; CDR3: CASSHTDGGEQFF
D: TRBD2; J: TRBJ2-3; V: TRBV5-1; size: few; DNA: TGCGCCAGCCTAGCGGGGGGGCCCTCAGATACGCAGTATTTT; CDR3: CASLAGGPSDTQYF
D: TRBD1; J: TRBJ2-7; V: TRBV6-1; size: -; DNA: TGTGCCAGCAGACGAGACGGGACAGGGGGCGGCGAGCAGTACTTC; CDR3: CASRRDGTGGGEQYF
D: -; J: TRBJ2-4; V: TRBV18; size: few; DNA: TGTGCCAGCTCACCATCGTCCCTAGTCAAAAACATTCAGTACTTC; CDR3: CASSPSSLVKNIQYF